The 17 T cell receptor beta chains reported below all come from one sample, sequenced in a study of T cell responses to AZD1222 COVID-19 vaccine. Method: immunoSEQ multiplex PCR; TCRdb's copy keeps in-frame clones and lacks some. In the table there are 75,000 to 95,000 clones, about nine tenths of which are singletons. Sequenced material: peripheral blood, taken on day 0 of AZD1222 vaccination. The receptors were gathered from an adult in good health.

This clone was seen only once. V is TRBV18 and J is TRBJ2-1; D not resolved. Trimming removed 2 bases from V and 10 bases from J, with 6 bases in between. Germline CDR1 is KGHSH and CDR2 is LQKENI. The CDR3 extends over 11 amino acids. The CDR3 reads CASSPDEEQFF. CDR3 bases: TGTGCCAGCTCACCAGACGAAGAGCAGTTCTTC.

Written as DNA, the CDR3 is TGCGCCAGCAGCCAGCAGGGCGGGTTTGAGCAGTTCTTC. Protein sequence: CASSQQGGFEQFF. The chain recombines TRBV4-1 with TRBJ2-1; D may match TRBD1 or TRBD2 (5 bases each). V was shortened by 3 bases and J by 9 bases, with 12 bases between the two germline ends. Germline lookup yields CDR1 MGHRA and CDR2 YSYEKL. The CDR3 is made up of 13 amino acids.

The chain joins TRBV13 to TRBJ2-1, with 9 bases matching TRBD1. Germline V gene data show CDR1 as PRHDT and CDR2 as FYEKMQ (reference sequence). This CDR3 is 16 amino acids long. Trimming took 2 bases from V and 5 from J; bases not matched to a gene: 7. The CDR3 here is CASSLLPGTGNNEQFF. The CDR3 DNA reads TGTGCCAGCAGCTTACTTCCAGGGACAGGGAACAATGAGCAGTTCTTC.

The chain is built from TRBV5-1 and TRBJ1-2; D remains ambiguous. The germline gives CDR1 SGHRS, CDR2 YFSETQ. The CDR3 is 13 amino acids. V lost 2 bases, J lost 6 bases, and 11 bases lay in between. DNA for the CDR3: TGCGCCAGCAGCTTATCGAGGGAAAATGGCTACACCTTC. Its protein is CASSLSRENGYTF.

This chain joins TRBV7-2 and TRBJ2-7, with D tentatively TRBD1 (5 bases). The CDR3 covers 14 residues. Germline lookup yields CDR1 SGHTA and CDR2 FQGNSA. With 0 bases removed from V and 5 bases from J, the gap between germline ends came to 11 bases. Here the CDR3 DNA reads TGTGCCAGCAGCTTAGCAGCAGGGCTCCACGAGCAGTACTTC. Translated: CASSLAAGLHEQYF. Filled out from reference TRBV7-2 and TRBJ2-7, the complete variable domain reads GAGVSQSPSNKVTEKGKDVELRCDPISGHTALYWYRQSLGQGLEFLIYFQGNSAPDKSGLPSDRFSAERTGGSVSTLTIQRTQQEDSAVYLCASSLAAGLHEQYFGPGTRLTVT.

The chain recombines TRBV7-9 with TRBJ1-1, with D unresolved. The V gene's germline CDR1 is SEHNR and CDR2 FQNEAQ (reference sequence). Trimming removed 3 bases from V and 8 bases from J, with 28 bases in between. The CDR3 extends over 18 amino acids. CDR3 amino acids: CASSFGDTGLAPSREAFF. The CDR3 DNA is TGTGCCAGCAGCTTTGGGGATACGGGGTTGGCCCCCTCCCGGGAAGCTTTCTTT.

The chain links TRBV14 to TRBJ1-2; the D is unclear. Germline lookup yields CDR1 SGHDN and CDR2 FVKESK. V lost 1 base and J lost 2, with 8 bases in between. This CDR3 comprises 14 residues. The CDR3 DNA follows: TGTGCCAGCAGCCAAGGATATGGGAACTATGGCTACACCTTC. Encoded protein: CASSQGYGNYGYTF.

The chain uses TRBV6-4 and TRBJ2-3, with 8 bases lining up with TRBD1. Germline-derived CDR1 and CDR2 are MRHNA and SNTAGT. CDR3 length equals 13 residues. V lost 8 bases and J lost 10; bases outside the gene matches: 11. Written as DNA, the CDR3 is TGTGCCAGCTGCGTAGAGCCGGGACAGGCGCAGTATTTT. It specifies CASCVEPGQAQYF.

The chain links TRBV5-8 to TRBJ1-3, with 8 bases lining up with TRBD1. Losses at the gene ends were 6 bases for V and 0 bases for J; bases not matched to a gene: 8. This CDR3 has 16 residues. Germline CDR1 and CDR2: SGHTS and YDEGEE. The CDR3 DNA follows: TGTGCCAGCAATCGACAGGGGCTCTACTCTGGAAACACCATATATTTT. This sequence encodes CASNRQGLYSGNTIYF.

J is TRBJ1-1 and V is TRBV10-3; D might be TRBD1 (5 bases). The V and J ends lost 3 bases and 1 base respectively, with 15 bases between them. This CDR3 spans 16 amino acids. CDR1 is ENHRY, CDR2 SYGVKD, per germline. The chain's CDR3 is CAISDTGGESNTEAFF. As DNA, the CDR3 is TGTGCCATCAGTGACACCGGGGGGGAATCGAACACTGAAGCTTTCTTT.

J is TRBJ1-3 and V is TRBV6-4; TRBD1 might be the D (6 bases). CDR1 and CDR2 (germline): MRHNA, SNTAGT. The CDR3 runs 19 residues. With 5 bases removed from V and 2 bases from J, the gap between germline ends came to 25 bases. The CDR3 protein is CASSPYTTGHRLAGNTIYF. For the CDR3, the DNA is TGTGCCAGCAGTCCTTACACTACGGGACACAGGCTAGCTGGAAACACCATATATTTT.

The chain employs TRBV7-8 and TRBJ1-5; D not resolved. Trimming pared 5 bases from V and 3 bases from J, leaving 14 bases between. Germline CDR1 and CDR2: SGHVS and FQNEAQ. The CDR3 totals 15 residues. CDR3 in amino acids: CASSPQPGYNQPQHF. For the CDR3, the DNA is TGTGCCAGCAGCCCTCAGCCGGGATACAATCAGCCCCAGCATTTT.

The chain employs TRBV5-5 and TRBJ1-4; D gene ambiguous. Between the trimmed V and J ends, which lost 7 bases and 0 bases, there was a span of 10 bases. In germline, CDR1 is SGHKS, CDR2 YYEKEE (reference sequence). This CDR3 region has 14 residues. The CDR3 here is CASRLLATNEKLFF. In nucleotides, the CDR3 is TGTGCCAGCCGCCTACTAGCAACTAATGAAAAACTGTTTTTT.

The chain is built from TRBV15 and TRBJ2-6, with D possibly matching TRBD1 (6 bases). CDR1 is LNHNV, CDR2 YYDKDF, per germline (reference sequence). The CDR3 consists of 16 residues. With 5 bases removed from V and 0 bases from J, the gap between germline ends came to 11 bases. The CDR3 is CATSRTESSGANVLTF. For the CDR3, the DNA is TGTGCCACCAGCCGGACAGAGAGCTCTGGGGCCAACGTCCTGACTTTC.

The CDR3 here is CASSMEQGGHEQFF. In nucleotides, the CDR3 is TGTGCCAGTAGTATGGAACAAGGAGGGCATGAGCAGTTCTTC. This sequence joins TRBV19 and TRBJ2-1, with D perhaps matching TRBD2 (6 bases). There are 14 residues in the CDR3. CDR1 LNHDA and CDR2 SQIVND come from the germline V gene (reference sequence). V was shortened by 3 bases and J by 8 bases, with 14 bases between the two germline ends.

This chain connects TRBV5-5 to TRBJ1-2, with 7 bases identical to TRBD1. The V segment lost 4 bases and the J segment 2 bases; nucleotides outside the gene matches: 5. CDR1 SGHKS and CDR2 YYEKEE come from the germline V gene (reference sequence). This CDR3 is built from 14 residues. CDR3 sequence reads: CASSLGTVNYGYTF. The CDR3 region has the DNA TGTGCCAGCAGCCTAGGGACAGTAAACTATGGCTACACCTTC.

This clone was recorded only once. The chain uses TRBV5-1 and TRBJ1-1, with unresolved D. The CDR3 length is 13 residues. CDR1 is SGHRS, CDR2 YFSETQ, per germline. V lost 4 bases and J 1 base, leaving 8 bases between the germline ends. CDR3 region: CASSPIENTEAFF. The CDR3 DNA reads as TGCGCCAGCAGCCCCATTGAGAACACTGAAGCTTTCTTT.